This paragraph covers one T cell receptor (beta chain) sequence. The sample comes from a study of control samples from healthy donors and cancer patients. The protocol was immunoSEQ multiplex PCR, while the TCRdb copy is restricted to in-frame clones and leaves out a portion. The data show 150,000 or so clones, with under 95% seen just once and roughly 5.7% held by the top ten. Trimming cost V 0 bases and J 1 base; bases outside gene matches: 1. The CDR3 runs 16 residues. Germline V gene data show CDR1 as KGHSH and CDR2 as LQKENI. Sequenced input: blood. The V call is TRBV18, the J call TRBJ2-2, with 8 bases identical to TRBD2. This TCR came from a man between 18 and 35 years old in good health. In nucleotides, the CDR3 is TGTGCCAGCTCACCACCTAGCGGGATGAACACCGGGGAGCTGTTTTTT. This gives the protein CASSPPSGMNTGELFF.